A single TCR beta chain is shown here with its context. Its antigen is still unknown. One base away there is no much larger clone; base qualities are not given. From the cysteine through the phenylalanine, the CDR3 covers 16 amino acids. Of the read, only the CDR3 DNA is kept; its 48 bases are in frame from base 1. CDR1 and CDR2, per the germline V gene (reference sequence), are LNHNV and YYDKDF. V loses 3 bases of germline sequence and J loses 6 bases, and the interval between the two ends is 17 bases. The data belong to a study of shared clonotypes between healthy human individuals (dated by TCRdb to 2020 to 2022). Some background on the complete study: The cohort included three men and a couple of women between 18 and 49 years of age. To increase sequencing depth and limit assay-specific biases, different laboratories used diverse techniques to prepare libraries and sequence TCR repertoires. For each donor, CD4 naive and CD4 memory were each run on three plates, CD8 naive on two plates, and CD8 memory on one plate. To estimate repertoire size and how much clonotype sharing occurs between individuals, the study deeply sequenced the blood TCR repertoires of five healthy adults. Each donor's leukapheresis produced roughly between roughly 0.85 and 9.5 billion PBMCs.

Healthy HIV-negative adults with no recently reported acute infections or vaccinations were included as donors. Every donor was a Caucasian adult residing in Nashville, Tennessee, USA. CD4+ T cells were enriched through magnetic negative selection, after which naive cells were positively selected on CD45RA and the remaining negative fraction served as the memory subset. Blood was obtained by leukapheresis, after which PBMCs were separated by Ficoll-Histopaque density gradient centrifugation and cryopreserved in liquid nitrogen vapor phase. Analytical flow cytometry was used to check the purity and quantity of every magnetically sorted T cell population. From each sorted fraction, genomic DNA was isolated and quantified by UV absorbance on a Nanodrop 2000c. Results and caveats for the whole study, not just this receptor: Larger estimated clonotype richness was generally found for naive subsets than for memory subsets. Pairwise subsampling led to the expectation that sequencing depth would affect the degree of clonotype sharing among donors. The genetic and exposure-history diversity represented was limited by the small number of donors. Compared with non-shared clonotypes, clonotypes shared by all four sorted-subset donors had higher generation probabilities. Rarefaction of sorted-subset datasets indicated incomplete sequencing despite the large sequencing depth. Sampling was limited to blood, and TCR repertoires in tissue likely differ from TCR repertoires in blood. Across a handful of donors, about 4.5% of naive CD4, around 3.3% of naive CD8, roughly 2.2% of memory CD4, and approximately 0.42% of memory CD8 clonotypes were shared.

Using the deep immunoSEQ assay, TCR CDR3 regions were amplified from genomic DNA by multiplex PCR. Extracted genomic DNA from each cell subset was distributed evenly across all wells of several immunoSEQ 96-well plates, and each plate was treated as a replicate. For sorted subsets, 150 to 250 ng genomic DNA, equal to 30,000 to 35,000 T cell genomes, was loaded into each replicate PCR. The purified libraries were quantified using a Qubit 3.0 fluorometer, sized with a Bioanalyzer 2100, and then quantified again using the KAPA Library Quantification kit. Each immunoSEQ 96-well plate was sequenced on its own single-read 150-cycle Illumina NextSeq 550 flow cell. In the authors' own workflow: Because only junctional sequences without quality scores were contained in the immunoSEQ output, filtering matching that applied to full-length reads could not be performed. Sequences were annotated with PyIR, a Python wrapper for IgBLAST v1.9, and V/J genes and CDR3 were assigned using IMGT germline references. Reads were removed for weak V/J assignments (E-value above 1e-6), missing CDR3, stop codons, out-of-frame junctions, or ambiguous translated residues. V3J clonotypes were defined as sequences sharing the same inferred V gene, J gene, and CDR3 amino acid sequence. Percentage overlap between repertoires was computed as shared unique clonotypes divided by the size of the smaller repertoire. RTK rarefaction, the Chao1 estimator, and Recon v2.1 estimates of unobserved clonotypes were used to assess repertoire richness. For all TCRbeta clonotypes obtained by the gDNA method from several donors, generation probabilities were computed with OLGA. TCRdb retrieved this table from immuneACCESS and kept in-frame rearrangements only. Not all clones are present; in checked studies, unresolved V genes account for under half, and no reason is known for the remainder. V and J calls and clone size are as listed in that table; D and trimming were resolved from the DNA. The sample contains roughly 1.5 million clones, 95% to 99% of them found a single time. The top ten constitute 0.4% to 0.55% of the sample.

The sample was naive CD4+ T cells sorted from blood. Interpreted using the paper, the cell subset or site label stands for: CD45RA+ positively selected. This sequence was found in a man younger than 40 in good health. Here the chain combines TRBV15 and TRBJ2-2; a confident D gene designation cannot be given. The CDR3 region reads CATSRSPGIGAGELFF. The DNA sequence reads TGTGCCACCAGCAGGTCCCCCGGTATCGGCGCCGGGGAGCTGTTTTTT.